What follows describes a single TCR beta chain. Its antigen target is currently unknown. Base-call qualities are not available, and no considerably larger clone is one nucleotide away. According to the germline V gene (reference sequence), CDR1 reads DFQATT and CDR2 reads SNEGSKA. Taken from cysteine to phenylalanine, the CDR3 has 14 residues. Only the CDR3 DNA is retained, 42 bases long and in frame from the first base. V is trimmed back by 6 bases and J by 7 bases, and the junction contains 10 bases that no gene match accounts for. Library generation was performed with 5' RACE. A second roughly 6 to 11 cycle PCR used a sample-barcoded 5' primer and a J-beta primer mix. A template-switch 5' adaptor carrying 12 random nucleotides introduced a unique molecular identifier onto each TCR beta cDNA molecule. Each sample yielded at least 2.5 million CDR3-containing paired-end reads. The Mint cDNA synthesis kit, primed by a TRBC-specific oligonucleotide, was used to synthesize first-strand cDNA from all RNA. Following uracil-DNA glycosylase treatment, all cDNA underwent a first 18-cycle PCR with the universal primers M1SS and BC2_uni_R. As for the original processing: Normalization of each sample was performed by random selection of 1 million high-quality reads, each carrying a distinct molecular identifier. Reads sharing molecular identifiers were discarded rather than binned into consensus sequences. MiTCR, set to a Q25 quality threshold and the strictest error-elimination algorithm, was used for CDR3 identification, clonotype clustering and error correction. A nonparametric unseen species model with Euler transformation was used to estimate lower-bound total TCR beta diversity. TCRdb redid the processing of the public reads, applying fastp at Q25 and MiXCR, and retained in-frame beta chains. One record per CDR3 amino acid sequence lists the most common genes and DNA. The V and J calls and clone size come from TCRdb's table, not from the authors' own analysis. This sample holds 1.5 million to 2 million distinct CDR3 sequences; about two fifths were observed only once. The ten largest clonotypes hold 23% of the sample.

This specimen comes from a study of blood T cells in healthy people across ages (dated by TCRdb to the mid-2010s). Looking at the study overall: Template switching captured roughly one uniquely barcoded TCR beta cDNA molecule per two T cells in model experiments. The donors were split into four age groups: young (average 16 years), middle-aged (more than 35), aged (about 56) and long-lived (roughly 80). Using deep sequencing normalized with unique cDNA molecular identifiers, the study measured how TCR beta repertoire diversity changes with age. To avoid experimental bias, donors of different ages were randomly spread across the sequencing lanes. Two additional independent replicas of 1 million unique cDNA reads from the same blood draw were analyzed for two donors (one aged 18 to 30 and one aged 80 or older).

Donors were roughly 40 systemically healthy Caucasian individuals from Russia aged about 6 to 100 years. Each donor gave 8 to 10 milliliters of peripheral blood, drawn into EDTA-treated Vacutainer tubes. Ficoll-Paque density-gradient centrifugation was used to isolate PBMCs, with at least 6.5 million per sample. Total RNA, at least 6 micrograms per sample, was extracted from PBMCs with Trizol reagent. Naive CD45RAhigh/CD27high T cell percentages were measured by flow cytometry on a PBMC aliquot from every donor. Results and caveats for the whole study, not just this receptor: Compared with the aged group, the long-lived group had more naive CD4+ T cells, fewer expanded clones and increased TCR diversity, a pattern suggesting age selection. Donor CMV infection status was unknown, potentially confounding age-related changes in expanded clonotypes. Total diversity estimates from one million sequenced T cells were considered lower bounds and underestimates. Since profiling was done on bulk unsorted PBMCs, naive and antigen-experienced compartments could not be conclusively compared. The percentage of naive T cells measured by flow cytometry correlated strongly with observed TCR beta diversity. As age increased, observed TCR beta diversity per million T cells dropped in a roughly linear way, and a significant reduction was already evident by age 40.

The chain is made from TRBV20-1 and TRBJ2-1; 9 junctional bases match TRBD1. The TCR originated in a human donor in good health. The sequencing input was blood. The CDR3 in this case is CSAGTGTGWNEQFF. DNA sequence: TGCAGTGCCGGGACCGGGACAGGGTGGAATGAGCAGTTCTTC.